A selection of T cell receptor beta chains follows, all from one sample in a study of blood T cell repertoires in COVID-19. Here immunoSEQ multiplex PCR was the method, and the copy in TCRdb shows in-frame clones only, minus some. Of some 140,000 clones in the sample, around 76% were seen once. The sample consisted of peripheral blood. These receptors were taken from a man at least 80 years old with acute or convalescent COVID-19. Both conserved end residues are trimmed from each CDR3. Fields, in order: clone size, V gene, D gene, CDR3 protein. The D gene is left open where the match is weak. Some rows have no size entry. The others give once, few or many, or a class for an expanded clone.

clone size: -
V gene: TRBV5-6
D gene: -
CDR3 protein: ASSLLQYSNQPQH

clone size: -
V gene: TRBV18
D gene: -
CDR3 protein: ASSPPSSETQY

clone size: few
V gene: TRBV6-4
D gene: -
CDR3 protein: ASSDLPGYTQY

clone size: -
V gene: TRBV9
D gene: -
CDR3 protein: ASSGETGYGYT

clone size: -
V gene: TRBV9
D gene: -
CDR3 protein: ASSRDSLGYT

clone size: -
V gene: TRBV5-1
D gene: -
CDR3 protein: ASSWAGLNRGETQY

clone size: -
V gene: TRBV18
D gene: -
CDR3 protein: ASTQETGAKNIQY

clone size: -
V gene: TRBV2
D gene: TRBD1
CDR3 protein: ASRRTGTGVEKLF

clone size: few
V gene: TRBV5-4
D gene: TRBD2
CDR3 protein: ASSLGLASFGDEQF

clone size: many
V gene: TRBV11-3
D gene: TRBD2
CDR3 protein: ASSPSGGGNEQF

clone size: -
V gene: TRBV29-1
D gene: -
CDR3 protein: SVLQETQY

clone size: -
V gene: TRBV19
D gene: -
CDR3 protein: ASTMTGNTEAF

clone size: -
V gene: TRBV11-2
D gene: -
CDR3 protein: ASSFGSQETQY

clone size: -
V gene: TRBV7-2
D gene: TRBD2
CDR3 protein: ASSLGRGDYEQY

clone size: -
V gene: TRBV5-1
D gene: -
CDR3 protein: ASNPTSSRNEQF

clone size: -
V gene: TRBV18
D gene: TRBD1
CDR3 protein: ASSPSTGVYEQY

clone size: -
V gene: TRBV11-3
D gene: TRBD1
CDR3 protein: ASRTDREETQY

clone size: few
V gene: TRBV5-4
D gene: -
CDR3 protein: ASSEPTYSQGEAF

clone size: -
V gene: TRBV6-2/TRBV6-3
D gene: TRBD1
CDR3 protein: ASSRPGQGMDGYT

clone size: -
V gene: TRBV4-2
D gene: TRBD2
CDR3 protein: ASSQQGLSAGDHNEQF

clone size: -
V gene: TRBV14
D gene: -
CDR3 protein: ASSKQGYTGELF

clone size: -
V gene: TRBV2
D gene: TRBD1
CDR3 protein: ASSAGQGETYEQY

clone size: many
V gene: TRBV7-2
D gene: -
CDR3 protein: ASSQTPSYT

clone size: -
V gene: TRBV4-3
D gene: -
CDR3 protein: ASSQEPGDTGELF

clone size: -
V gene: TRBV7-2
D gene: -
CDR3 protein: ASSSRTGGVYYNEQF

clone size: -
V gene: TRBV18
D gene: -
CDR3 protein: ASSLQGKNTEAF

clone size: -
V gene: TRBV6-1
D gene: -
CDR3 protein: ASSPLRPGNEQF

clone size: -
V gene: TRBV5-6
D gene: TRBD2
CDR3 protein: ASSLGGREETQY

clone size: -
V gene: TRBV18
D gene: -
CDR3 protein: ASSPAWTPGNTEAF

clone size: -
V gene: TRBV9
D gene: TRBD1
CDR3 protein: ASSPWTGSTGEQF

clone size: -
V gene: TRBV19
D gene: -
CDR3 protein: ASSMGAPRDYGYT

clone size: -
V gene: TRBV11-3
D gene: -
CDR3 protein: ASSRGGVETQY

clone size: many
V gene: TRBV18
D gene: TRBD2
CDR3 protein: ASFTRTSGGPLAQY

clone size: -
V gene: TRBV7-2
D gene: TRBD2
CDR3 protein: ASSPTLAGGWEQY

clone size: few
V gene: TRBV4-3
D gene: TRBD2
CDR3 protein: ASSRRRGAQQETQY

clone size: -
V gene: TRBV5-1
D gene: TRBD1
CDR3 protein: ASRRQGNTEAF

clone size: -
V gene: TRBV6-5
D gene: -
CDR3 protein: ATSLKEGVTQY

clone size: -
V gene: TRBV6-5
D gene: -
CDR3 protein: ASSYDRTYEQY

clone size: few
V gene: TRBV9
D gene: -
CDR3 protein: ASSASGGVGTEAF

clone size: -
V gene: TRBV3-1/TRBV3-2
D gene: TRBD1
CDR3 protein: ASSPRTGQSLNYGYT

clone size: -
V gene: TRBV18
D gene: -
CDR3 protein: ASSSSVGADDEKLF

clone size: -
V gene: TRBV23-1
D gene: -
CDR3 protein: ATPSGTRH

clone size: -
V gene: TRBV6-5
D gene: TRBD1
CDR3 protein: ASSSPAGGGQPQH

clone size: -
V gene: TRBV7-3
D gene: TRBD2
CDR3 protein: ASSLTTSGGEQF

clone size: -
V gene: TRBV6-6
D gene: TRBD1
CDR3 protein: ASSYSGQGLYGYT

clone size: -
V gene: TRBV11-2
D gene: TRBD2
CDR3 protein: ASSLLPSGGIDEQF

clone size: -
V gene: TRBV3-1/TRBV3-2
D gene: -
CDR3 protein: ASSQDLRGEQY

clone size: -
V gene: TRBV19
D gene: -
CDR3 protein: ASSEGASTDTQY

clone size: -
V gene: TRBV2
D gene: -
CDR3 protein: ASSGDSPQH

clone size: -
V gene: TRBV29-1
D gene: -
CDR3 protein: SVQGSNTEAF

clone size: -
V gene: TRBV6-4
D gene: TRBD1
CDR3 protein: ASSGDRGSGYT

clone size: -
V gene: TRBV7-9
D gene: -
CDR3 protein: ASSFGYIQY

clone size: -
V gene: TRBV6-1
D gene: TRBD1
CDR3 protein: ASSEFRGPMNTEAF

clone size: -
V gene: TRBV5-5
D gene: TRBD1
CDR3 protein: ASSIRDRDSEQY

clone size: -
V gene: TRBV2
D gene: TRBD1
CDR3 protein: ASSEQGGFGNQPQH